This TCR beta chain originates from a study of blood T cell repertoires in COVID-19. About the study: Samples representing acute and convalescent COVID-19 were sourced from the United States, Italy and Spain.

A few counts support this clone. Here immunoSEQ multiplex PCR was the method, and the copy in TCRdb shows in-frame clones only, minus some. The table includes around 97,000 clones, around 87% detected once. The CDR3 runs to 13 residues. V lost 4 bases to trimming and J lost 6 bases, with 12 bases between them. Germline V gene sequence: CDR1 KGHSH, CDR2 LQKENI. The receptor was isolated from a human donor in a cohort sampled during active COVID-19. Sample: peripheral blood. The V call is TRBV18, the J call TRBJ1-1, with D tentatively TRBD1 (5 bases). In DNA form, the CDR3 reads TGTGCCAGCTCACGGGGAGGGGACGCTGAAGCTTTCTTT. This gives the protein CASSRGGDAEAFF.